This T cell receptor beta chain was observed in a study of human T cells and chemical hapten exposure. Whole-study results and caveats: Alopecia in all donors means immunity may differ from healthy individuals. Expanded TCRs clustered into significantly more large CDR3 similarity groups than controls, the analysis revealed. No change in TCRs above 1 in 1000 frequency was produced by DPC sensitization.

Between the trimmed V and J ends, which lost 8 bases and 5 bases, there was a span of 15 bases. This CDR3 spans 12 amino acids. Germline-derived CDR1 and CDR2 are SQVTM and ANQGSEA. In TCRdb, the RACE reads were re-called with MiXCR into one record per CDR3 protein. This table has roughly 69,000 distinct CDR3 sequences, approximately 11% appearing once. The sample's time point: patch test 3, about 24 weeks after DPC sensitization. The treatment here: therapeutic diphenylcyclopropenone sensitization with weekly scalp DPC. This clonotype was counted a few times. Its antigen is not known. The source material was whole blood, sampled in connection with sensitization to the hapten diphenylcyclopropenone (DPC). The receptor's source is a woman aged 25 to 39 with alopecia areata. Some clones in this sample may be carry-over from other donors' samples. The chain combines TRBV29-1 with TRBJ2-5; D unclear. Here the CDR3 DNA reads TGCAGCACTCAAATCGGTAGGGAGACCCAGTACTTC. Translating gives CSTQIGRETQYF.